This is a list of T cell receptor beta chains from one sample in a study of shared clonotypes between healthy human individuals. Libraries were prepared by immunoSEQ multiplex PCR; TCRdb keeps only in-frame clonotypes and omits some of them. The sample contains some 2 million clones, about 95% of which appear only once. Sequenced input: naive CD8+ T cells sorted from blood. These TCRs come from a man in his late teens or twenties in good health. CDR3s include the opening cysteine and the closing phenylalanine or tryptophan. Each record gives: D gene, clone size, V gene, J gene, CDR3 DNA, CDR3 protein. The D gene is left open where the match is weak. Size values are once, few and many counts, or a class for expanded clones, and some rows have none.

>NA|once|TRBV2|TRBJ2-2
TGTGCCAGCAGTCCTACAGGGACCGGGGAGCTGTTTTTT
CASSPTGTGELFF
>NA|NA|TRBV29-1|TRBJ2-7
TGCAGCGTTGAAGATCTTGGCCGATTTGGCTACGAGCAGTACTTC
CSVEDLGRFGYEQYF
>NA|NA|TRBV4-3|TRBJ1-4
TGCGCCAGCAGCCAAGAAGGGTCCGAAAAACTGTTTTTT
CASSQEGSEKLFF
>TRBD2|NA|TRBV7-9|TRBJ2-1
TGTGCCAGCAGCTTACGACTAGCCGATGAGCAGTTCTTC
CASSLRLADEQFF
>NA|NA|TRBV13|TRBJ2-3
TGTGCCAGCAGCTTACAGGGGCCAAATAACACAGATACGCAGTATTTT
CASSLQGPNNTDTQYF
>NA|once|TRBV5-6|TRBJ2-5
TGTGCCAGCAGCTTGGACCGAGAGACCCAGTACTTC
CASSLDRETQYF
>NA|NA|TRBV19|TRBJ2-3
TGTGCCAGTAGTATCCGGGACTCGCCCAGCAGCGATACGCAGTATTTT
CASSIRDSPSSDTQYF
>NA|NA|TRBV6-1|TRBJ2-7
TGTGCCAGCACGGTAAGGTACTACGAGCAGTACTTC
CASTVRYYEQYF
>NA|NA|TRBV28|TRBJ2-7
TGTGCCAGCAGTTTTGGGCTCACATACGAGCAGTACTTC
CASSFGLTYEQYF
>TRBD1|NA|TRBV6-5|TRBJ1-1
TGTGCCAGCAGGCCCGGACAGGGCCCCACTGAAGCTTTCTTT
CASRPGQGPTEAFF
>NA|NA|TRBV30|TRBJ2-1
TGTGCCTGGAGTATGAAGGACAATGAGCAGTTCTTC
CAWSMKDNEQFF
>TRBD1|NA|TRBV27|TRBJ1-6
TGTGCCAGCAGTTTACTGACAGGGTACGGATCACCCCTCCACTTT
CASSLLTGYGSPLHF
>NA|NA|TRBV10-3|TRBJ2-7
TGTGCCATCAGCCACCTAGAGAGCTCCTACGAGCAGTACTTC
CAISHLESSYEQYF
>NA|NA|TRBV5-4|TRBJ1-3
TGTGCCAGCAGCTTGCCGGGGCTTGGAAACACCATATATTTT
CASSLPGLGNTIYF
>NA|NA|TRBV7-6|TRBJ2-7
TGTGCCAGCAGCCCTAATGGGTACGAGCAGTACTTC
CASSPNGYEQYF
>TRBD1|once|TRBV30|TRBJ1-6
TGTGCCTGGAGTCAAGGACAGGGTGATTCACCCCTCCACTTT
CAWSQGQGDSPLHF
>NA|NA|TRBV4-1|TRBJ2-3
TGCGCCAGCAGCCCCATTATAACAGATACGCAGTATTTT
CASSPIITDTQYF
>NA|NA|TRBV4-1|TRBJ1-6
TGCGCCAGCGGGGAGAGGCCCCTCCACTTT
CASGERPLHF
>NA|NA|TRBV18|TRBJ2-4
NA
CASSPPSVPVKNIQYF
>NA|NA|TRBV4-1|TRBJ1-5
TGCGCCAGCAGCCAGGAACCAGGGGCGGGACAGCCCCAGCATTTT
CASSQEPGAGQPQHF
>TRBD1|NA|TRBV28|TRBJ2-7
TGTGCCAGCAGGAAAACAGGGGGCGCGACTCCCGAGCAGTACTTC
CASRKTGGATPEQYF
>NA|NA|TRBV27|TRBJ1-2
TGTGCCAGCAGTTTTAGCGAGGGATCCCATGGCTACACCTTC
CASSFSEGSHGYTF
>TRBD2|few|TRBV4-3|TRBJ2-2
TGCGCCAGCAGCCAAGATCCGATAGCGGGCCCCGGGGAGCTGTTTTTT
CASSQDPIAGPGELFF
>TRBD1|NA|TRBV10-3|TRBJ1-1
TGTGCCATCAGTGAGTTTTCACCAGGGACAGGGAACACTGAAGCTTTCTTT
CAISEFSPGTGNTEAFF
>TRBD1|NA|TRBV7-9|TRBJ2-2
TGTGCCAGCAGCTGGCGACAGGGGGCAGGCGGGGAGCTGTTTTTT
CASSWRQGAGGELFF
>NA|NA|TRBV2|TRBJ2-1
TGTGCCAGCAGTCAACCGGGAAGGTACAATGAGCAGTTCTTC
CASSQPGRYNEQFF
>NA|NA|TRBV4-3|TRBJ2-7
TGCGCCAGCAGCCAGACGGGACTTGGGTACGAGCAGTACTTC
CASSQTGLGYEQYF
>NA|NA|TRBV7-9|TRBJ2-7
TGTGCCAGCAGCCCTCCCTACGGGGGGCACTCCTACGAGCAGTACTTC
CASSPPYGGHSYEQYF
>NA|NA|TRBV7-9|TRBJ2-7
TGTGCCAGCACCATGATCGGCGAGCAGTACTTC
CASTMIGEQYF
>TRBD1|NA|TRBV28|TRBJ1-4
TGTGCCAGCAGTACCCCAGGGGGAAGTGATGAAAAACTGTTTTTT
CASSTPGGSDEKLFF
>NA|NA|TRBV29-1|TRBJ2-7
TGCAGCGTTGGGGTGGGGATGAGCTCCTACGAGCAGTACTTC
CSVGVGMSSYEQYF
>TRBD1|NA|TRBV7-7|TRBJ2-7
TGTGCTAGCAGCCCGGGGACAGGGGGCGATTACGAGCAGTACTTC
CASSPGTGGDYEQYF
>NA|NA|TRBV2|TRBJ1-5
TGTGCCAGCAGTGCTGGAAGGTGGAGCAATCAGCCCCAGCATTTT
CASSAGRWSNQPQHF
>NA|NA|TRBV18|TRBJ2-1
TGTGCCAGCACCACTAGTCGTGGATTGATCTATGAGCAGTTCTTC
CASTTSRGLIYEQFF
>TRBD2|NA|TRBV4-3|TRBJ2-1
TGCGCCAGCAGCCAAGGGGTCCTAGCGGCGTCCTACAATGAGCAGTTCTTC
CASSQGVLAASYNEQFF
>TRBD2|NA|TRBV10-1|TRBJ2-7
TGCGCCAGCAGTGAGACTAGCGGCTCCTACGAGCAGTACTTC
CASSETSGSYEQYF
>TRBD2|NA|TRBV27|TRBJ2-3
TGTGCCAGCAGTGCCTTAGCGGGAGGGGATACGCAGTATTTT
CASSALAGGDTQYF
>TRBD2|NA|TRBV5-4|TRBJ2-1
TGTGCCAGCAGCTTGGTACTAGCGGGGGTCTACAATGAGCAGTTCTTC
CASSLVLAGVYNEQFF
>NA|NA|TRBV5-6|TRBJ2-1
TGTGCCAGCAGCTTGGCGGTAAACAATGAGCAGTTCTTC
CASSLAVNNEQFF
>NA|NA|TRBV10-3|TRBJ1-1
TGTGCCATCAGTGAAAACCTGAACACTGAAGCTTTCTTT
CAISENLNTEAFF
>NA|NA|TRBV7-6|TRBJ1-3
TGTGCCAGCAGCCCGGGATCGGACTCTGGAAACACCATATATTTT
CASSPGSDSGNTIYF
>NA|NA|TRBV28|TRBJ2-3
TGTGCCAGCAGTTTATCTCAGGCAGAAAGCACAGATACGCAGTATTTT
CASSLSQAESTDTQYF
>NA|NA|TRBV11-3|TRBJ2-1
TGTGCCAGCAGCGGGAGCTCCTACAATGAGCAGTTCTTC
CASSGSSYNEQFF
>NA|NA|TRBV4-3|TRBJ2-5
TGCGCCAGCAGCCAGGGGACGTCCCAAGAGACCCAGTACTTC
CASSQGTSQETQYF
>TRBD1|NA|TRBV5-6|TRBJ1-1
TGTGCCAGCAGCTTGTGGACAGGGAGGACAGCTTTCTTT
CASSLWTGRTAFF
>TRBD2|NA|TRBV7-8|TRBJ2-5
TGTGCCAGCAGGTGGACTAGCGGGGGGGAGTTGCAAGAGACCCAGTACTTC
CASRWTSGGELQETQYF
>TRBD2|NA|TRBV27|TRBJ2-1
TGTGCCAGCAGTCCAGGGACTAGCGGGAGCTATGAGCAGTTCTTC
CASSPGTSGSYEQFF
>NA|NA|TRBV20-1|TRBJ2-7
TGCAGTGCCCCATCCCCGGGGGAGCAGTACTTC
CSAPSPGEQYF
>NA|NA|TRBV13|TRBJ2-7
TGTGCCAGCAGCTCCTCCGGGACGGCGAACTACGAGCAGTACTTC
CASSSSGTANYEQYF
>TRBD2|NA|TRBV25-1|TRBJ2-7
TGTGCCAGCAGTGAATTCGGCGGGGAGGGCTACGAGCAGTACTTC
CASSEFGGEGYEQYF
>TRBD1|NA|TRBV5-6|TRBJ1-2
TGTGCCAGCAGCCCCGGACAGGGCCTCTATGGCTACACCTTC
CASSPGQGLYGYTF
>NA|NA|TRBV11-2|TRBJ1-3
TGTGCCAGCAGCTTAGATCGGGGTTATACCTCTGGAAACACCATATATTTT
CASSLDRGYTSGNTIYF